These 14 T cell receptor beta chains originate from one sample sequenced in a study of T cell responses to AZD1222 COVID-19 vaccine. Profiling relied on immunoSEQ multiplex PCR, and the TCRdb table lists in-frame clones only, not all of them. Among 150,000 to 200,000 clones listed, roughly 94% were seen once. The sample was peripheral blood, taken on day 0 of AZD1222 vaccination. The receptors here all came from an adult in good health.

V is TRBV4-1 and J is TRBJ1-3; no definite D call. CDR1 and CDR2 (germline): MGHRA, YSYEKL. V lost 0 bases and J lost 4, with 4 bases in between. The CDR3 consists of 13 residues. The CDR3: CASSQEQGNTIYF. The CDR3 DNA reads TGCGCCAGCAGCCAAGAACAGGGAAACACCATATATTTT.

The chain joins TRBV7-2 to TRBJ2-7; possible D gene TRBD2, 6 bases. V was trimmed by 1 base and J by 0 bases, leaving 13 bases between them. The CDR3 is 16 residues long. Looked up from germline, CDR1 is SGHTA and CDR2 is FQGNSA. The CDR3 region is CASSLVSGGTSYEQYF. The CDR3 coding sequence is TGTGCCAGCAGCTTAGTTTCGGGCGGGACCTCCTACGAGCAGTACTTC.

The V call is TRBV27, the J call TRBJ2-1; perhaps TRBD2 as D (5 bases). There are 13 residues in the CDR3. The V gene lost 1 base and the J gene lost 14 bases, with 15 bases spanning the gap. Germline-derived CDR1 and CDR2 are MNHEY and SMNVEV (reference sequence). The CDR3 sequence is CASSLYGEGVEFF. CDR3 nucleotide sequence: TGTGCCAGCAGTTTATACGGGGAAGGAGTGGAGTTCTTC.

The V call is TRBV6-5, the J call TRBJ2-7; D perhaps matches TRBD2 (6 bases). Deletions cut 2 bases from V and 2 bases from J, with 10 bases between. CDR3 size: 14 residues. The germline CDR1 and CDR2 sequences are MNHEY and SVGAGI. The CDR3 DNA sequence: TGTGCCAGCAGTTACGAGGAGGGGACCTACGAGCAGTACTTC. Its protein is CASSYEEGTYEQYF.

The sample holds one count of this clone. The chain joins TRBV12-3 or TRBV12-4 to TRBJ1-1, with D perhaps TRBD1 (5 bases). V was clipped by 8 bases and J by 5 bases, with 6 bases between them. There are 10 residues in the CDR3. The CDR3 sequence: CASGGTEAFF. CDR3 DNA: TGTGCCAGCGGGGGAACTGAAGCTTTCTTT.

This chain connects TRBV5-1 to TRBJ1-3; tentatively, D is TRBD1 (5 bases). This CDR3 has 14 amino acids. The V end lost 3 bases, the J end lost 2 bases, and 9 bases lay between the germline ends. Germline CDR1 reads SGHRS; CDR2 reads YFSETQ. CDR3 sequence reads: CASSSPGTGNTIYF. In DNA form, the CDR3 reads TGCGCCAGCAGCTCACCAGGGACTGGAAACACCATATATTTT.

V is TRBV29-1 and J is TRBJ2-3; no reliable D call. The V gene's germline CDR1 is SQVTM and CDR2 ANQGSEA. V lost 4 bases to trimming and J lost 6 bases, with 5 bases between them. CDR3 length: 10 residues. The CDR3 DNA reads TGCAGCGTTGTATGGGATACGCAGTATTTT. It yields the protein CSVVWDTQYF.

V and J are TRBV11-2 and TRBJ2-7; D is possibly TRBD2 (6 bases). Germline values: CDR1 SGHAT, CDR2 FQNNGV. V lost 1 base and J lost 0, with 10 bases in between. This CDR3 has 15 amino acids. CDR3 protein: CASSLVGGNSYEQYF. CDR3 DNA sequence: TGTGCCAGCAGCTTAGTGGGCGGGAACTCCTACGAGCAGTACTTC.

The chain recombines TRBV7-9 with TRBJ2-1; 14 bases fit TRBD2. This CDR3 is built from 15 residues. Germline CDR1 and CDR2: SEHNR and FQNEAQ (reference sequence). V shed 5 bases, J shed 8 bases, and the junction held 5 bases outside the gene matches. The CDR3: CASSLPGLAGDEQFF. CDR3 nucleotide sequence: TGTGCCAGCAGCCTTCCGGGACTAGCGGGAGATGAGCAGTTCTTC.

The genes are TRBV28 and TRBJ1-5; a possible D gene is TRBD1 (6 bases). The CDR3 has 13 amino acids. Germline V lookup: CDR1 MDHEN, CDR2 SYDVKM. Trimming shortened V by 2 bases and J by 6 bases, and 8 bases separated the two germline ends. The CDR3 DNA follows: TGTGCCAGCAGTTTAAACAGGGCTCAGCCCCAGCATTTT. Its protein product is CASSLNRAQPQHF.

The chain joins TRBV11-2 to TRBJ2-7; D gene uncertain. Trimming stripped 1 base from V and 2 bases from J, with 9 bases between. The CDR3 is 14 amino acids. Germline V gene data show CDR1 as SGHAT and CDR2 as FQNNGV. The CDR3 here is CASSLVPGAYEQYF. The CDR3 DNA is TGTGCCAGCAGCTTAGTTCCAGGAGCCTACGAGCAGTACTTC.

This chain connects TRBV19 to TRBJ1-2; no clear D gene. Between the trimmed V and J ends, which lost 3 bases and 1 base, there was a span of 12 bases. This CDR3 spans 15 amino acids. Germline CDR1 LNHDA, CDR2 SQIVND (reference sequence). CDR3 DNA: TGTGCCAGTAGTATGGACTACGGGGTTAACTATGGCTACACCTTC. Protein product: CASSMDYGVNYGYTF.

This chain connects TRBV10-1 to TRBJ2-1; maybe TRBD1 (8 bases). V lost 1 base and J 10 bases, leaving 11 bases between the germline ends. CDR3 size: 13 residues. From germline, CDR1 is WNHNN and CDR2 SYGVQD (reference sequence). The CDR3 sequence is CASSEYRGGEQFF. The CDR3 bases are TGCGCCAGCAGTGAGTACAGGGGGGGCGAGCAGTTCTTC.

The CDR3 DNA sequence: TGTGCCAGCAGCTTGGGACAGGGCTATGGCTACACCTTC. It translates to CASSLGQGYGYTF. J is TRBJ1-2 and V is TRBV3-1 (or the pseudogene TRBV3-2), with 9 nucleotides matching TRBD1. Losses at the gene ends were 5 bases for V and 4 bases for J; bases not matched to a gene: 2. Germline CDR1 and CDR2: LGHDT and YNNKEL (reference sequence). The CDR3 loop spans 13 amino acids.